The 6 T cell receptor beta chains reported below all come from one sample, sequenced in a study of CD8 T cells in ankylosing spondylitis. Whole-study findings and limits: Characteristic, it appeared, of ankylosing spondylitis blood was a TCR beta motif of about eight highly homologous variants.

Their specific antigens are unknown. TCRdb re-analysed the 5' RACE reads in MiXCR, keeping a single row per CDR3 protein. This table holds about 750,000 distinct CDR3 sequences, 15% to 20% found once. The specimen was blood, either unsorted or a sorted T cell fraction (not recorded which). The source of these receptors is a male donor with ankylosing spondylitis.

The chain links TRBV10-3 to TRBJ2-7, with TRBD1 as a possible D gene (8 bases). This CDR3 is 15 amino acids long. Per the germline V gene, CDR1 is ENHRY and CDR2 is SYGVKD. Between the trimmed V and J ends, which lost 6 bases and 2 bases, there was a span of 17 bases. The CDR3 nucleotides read TGTGCCATCAGCCAGGGGGCGGGGGTCGCCTACGAGCAGTACTTC. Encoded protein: CAISQGAGVAYEQYF.

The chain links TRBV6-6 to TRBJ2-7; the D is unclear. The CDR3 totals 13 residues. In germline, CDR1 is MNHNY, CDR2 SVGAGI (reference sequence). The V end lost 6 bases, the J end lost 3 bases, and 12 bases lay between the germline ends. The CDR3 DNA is TGTGCCAGCAGCCTAGGACCATACTACGAGCAGTACTTC. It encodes CASSLGPYYEQYF.

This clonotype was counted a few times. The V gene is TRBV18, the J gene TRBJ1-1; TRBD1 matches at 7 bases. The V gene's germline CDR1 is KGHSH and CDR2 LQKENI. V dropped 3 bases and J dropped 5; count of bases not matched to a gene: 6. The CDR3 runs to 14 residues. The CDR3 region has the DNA TGTGCCAGCTCACCTGAACAGGGGATGACTGAAGCTTTCTTT. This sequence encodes CASSPEQGMTEAFF.

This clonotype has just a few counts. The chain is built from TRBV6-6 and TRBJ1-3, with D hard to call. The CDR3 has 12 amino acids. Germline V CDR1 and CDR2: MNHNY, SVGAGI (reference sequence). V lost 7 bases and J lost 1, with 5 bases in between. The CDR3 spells CASKESGNTIYF. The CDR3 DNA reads TGTGCCAGCAAAGAGTCTGGAAACACCATATATTTT.

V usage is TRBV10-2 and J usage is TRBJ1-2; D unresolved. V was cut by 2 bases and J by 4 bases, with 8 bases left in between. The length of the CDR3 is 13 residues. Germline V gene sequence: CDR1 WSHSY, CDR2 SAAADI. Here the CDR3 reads CASSEGRLYGYTF. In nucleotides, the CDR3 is TGCGCCAGCAGTGAGGGACGGCTCTATGGCTACACCTTC.

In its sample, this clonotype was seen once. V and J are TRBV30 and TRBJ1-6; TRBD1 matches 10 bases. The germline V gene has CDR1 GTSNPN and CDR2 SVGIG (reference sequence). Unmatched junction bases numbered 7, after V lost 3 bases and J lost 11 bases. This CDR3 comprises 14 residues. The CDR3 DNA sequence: TGTGCCTGGAGGGGACAGGGGCGGTCCGCACCCCTCCACTTT. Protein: CAWRGQGRSAPLHF.